These 25 T cell receptor beta chains were sequenced from one sample in a study of tumor-infiltrating lymphocytes in primary liver carcinoma. The study extracted blood RNA from unsorted whole blood and also extracted germline DNA. From approximately 0.5 ug of total RNA, TCR beta-specific cDNA was reverse-transcribed using a constant-region primer. The TCR beta library was amplified through three nested multiplex PCR rounds in a modified ARM-PCR procedure. A C-beta reverse primer was combined with TRBV1-TRBV30 forward primers in the first two PCR rounds, and each round had ten to eleven cycles. TCRdb processed the multiplex PCR reads anew with MiXCR; each CDR3 protein has one entry. The sample records approximately 320,000 distinct CDR3 sequences, 50% to 60% being singletons. The specimen was peripheral blood. The receptor set was obtained from a woman aged 25 to 39 with primary liver carcinoma and hepatitis B virus infection.

The chain links TRBV28 to TRBJ2-5; 8 positions agree with TRBD2. Germline CDR1 and CDR2: MDHEN and SYDVKM. The length of the CDR3 is 16 residues. Germline trimming cut 4 bases from V and 4 bases from J; bases unmatched to any gene: 11. As DNA, the CDR3 is TGTGCCAGCAGTTCCCGGTTGGGACTAGATGCAGAGACCCAGTACTTC. This translates into CASSSRLGLDAETQYF.

As concerns this clonotype: Compared with germline, one end of the junction differs, possibly owing to a read error. The chain uses TRBV11-3 and TRBJ2-4; TRBD1 might be the D (5 bases). In germline, CDR1 is SGHNT, CDR2 YENEEA. The CDR3 runs 16 residues. The CDR3 here is CASSLVASPDKNIQNF. CDR3 DNA: TGTGCCAGCAGCTTAGTTGCCTCTCCGGACAAAAACATTCAGAACTTC.

As regards this clonotype: It may be a read error: a sequence one base away is much more abundant. The genes are TRBV12-3 or TRBV12-4 and TRBJ1-6; possible D gene TRBD1, 6 bases. The CDR3 spans 16 residues. Trimming left V 5 bases short and J 6 bases short, with 17 bases between. The CDR3 sequence is CASSARTGTTNSPLHF. CDR3 DNA: TGTGCCAGCAGTGCACGAACCGGGACAACTAATTCACCCCTCCACTTT.

This clonotype was observed many times. The V gene is TRBV11-2, the J gene TRBJ2-1; 7 bases map to TRBD2. Germline CDR1 is SGHAT and CDR2 is FQNNGV. The CDR3 sequence is 17 residues long. V lost 0 bases to trimming and J lost 6 bases; unmatched junction nucleotides: 11. The CDR3 is CASSLDSRLASGNEQFF. In DNA form, the CDR3 reads TGTGCCAGCAGCTTAGATTCGAGACTAGCATCGGGCAATGAGCAGTTCTTC.

About this clonotype itself: At one of its ends the junction is not consistent with the germline gene, which may arise from a read error. The chain uses TRBV6-5 and TRBJ2-7, with TRBD2 as a possible D gene (6 bases). The germline V gene encodes CDR1 MNHEY and CDR2 SVGAGI. The CDR3 contains 13 residues. CDR3 nucleotides: TGTGCCAGCAGCATGGGACTGACCTACGTGCAGTACTTC. Protein product: CASSMGLTYVQYF.

This clonotype was recorded many times. This sequence joins TRBV11-2 and TRBJ1-4; 10 positions agree with TRBD1. The V and J ends lost 5 bases and 7 bases, in that order; junction bases with no gene match: 4. CDR1 is SGHAT and CDR2 is FQNNGV in the germline V gene. CDR3 length equals 14 residues. CDR3 in amino acids: CASSNRDRGEKLFF. For the CDR3, the DNA is TGTGCCAGCAGCAATAGGGACAGGGGTGAAAAACTGTTTTTT.

J is TRBJ2-1 and V is TRBV11-2; tentative D call: TRBD2 (6 bases). The CDR3 consists of 15 residues. The V and J ends lost 2 bases and 8 bases respectively, with 16 bases between them. Germline values: CDR1 SGHAT, CDR2 FQNNGV. CDR3 in amino acids: CASSLYGGMTYEQFF. The CDR3 DNA sequence: TGTGCCAGCAGCTTATATGGCGGGATGACTTATGAGCAGTTCTTC. The variable domain in full, with the rest retrieved from reference TRBV11-2 and TRBJ2-1, is EAGVAQSPRYKIIEKRQSVAFWCNPISGHATLYWYQQILGQGPKLLIQFQNNGVVDDSQLPKDRFSAERLKGVDSTLKIQPAKLEDSAVYLCASSLYGGMTYEQFFGPGTRLTVL.

Regarding this clonotype: This sequence may be a read error, since a much larger clone differs from it by one base. The CDR3 nucleotides read TGCGCCAGCAGCCAAGATCTAACTAGCAGGCGCAATGAGCAGTTCTTC. Translating gives CASSQDLTSRRNEQFF. The chain uses TRBV4-1 and TRBJ2-1; D may be TRBD2 (6 bases). Germline loops: CDR1 MGHRA, CDR2 YSYEKL. The V end lost 0 bases, the J end lost 6 bases, and 15 bases lay between the germline ends. CDR3 length: 16 amino acids.

On this clonotype itself: Germline and junction disagree at one end, which may indicate a read error. V and J are TRBV6-6 and TRBJ1-6; D uncertain. CDR3 length equals 12 residues. Germline values: CDR1 MNHNY, CDR2 SVGAGI (reference sequence). For the CDR3, the DNA is TGTGCCAGCCTTAAACCTTATTCACTCCTCCACTTT. Residues: CASLKPYSLLHF.

This clonotype came up a few times. The chain recombines TRBV5-6 with TRBJ2-3, with D tentatively TRBD1 (6 bases). CDR3 size: 18 residues. Trimming pared 2 bases from V and 2 bases from J, leaving 21 bases between. In germline, CDR1 is SGHDT, CDR2 YYEEEE. The CDR3 loop reads CASSLGQQPFQNTDTQYF. The CDR3 bases are TGTGCCAGCAGCTTAGGACAGCAACCGTTTCAAAACACAGATACGCAGTATTTT. The whole variable domain, remainder taken from reference TRBV5-6 and TRBJ2-3, is DAGVTQSPTHLIKTRGQQVTLRCSPKSGHDTVSWYQQALGQGPQFIFQYYEEEERQRGNFPDRFSGHQFPNYSSELNVNALLLGDSALYLCASSLGQQPFQNTDTQYFGPGTRLTVL.

The chain employs TRBV6-5 and TRBJ1-2; a possible D gene is TRBD1 (5 bases). Trimming removed 4 bases at V and 5 bases at J, with 11 bases between. CDR1 MNHEY and CDR2 SVGAGI come from the germline V gene. This CDR3 contains 13 residues. The CDR3 DNA follows: TGTGCCAGCAGTTGCGTCAGGGATTATGGCTACACCTTC. The encoded protein is CASSCVRDYGYTF.

This clonotype was detected a few times. The rearrangement uses TRBV6-6 and TRBJ2-3; TRBD1 agrees at 8 bases. CDR1 is MNHNY and CDR2 is SVGAGI in the germline V gene (reference sequence). After removal of 7 bases from V and 11 bases from J, the junction contained 5 bases not matched to a gene. The CDR3 is made up of 11 amino acids. This chain's CDR3 is CASKRDRGQYF. CDR3 DNA: TGTGCCAGCAAACGAGACAGGGGGCAGTATTTT.

With respect to this clonotype: A read error is possible here, since a much larger clone lies one base away. CDR3: CARSDDSYEQYF. Written as DNA, the CDR3 is TGTGCCCGCAGTGACGACAGCTACGAGCAGTACTTC. The gene calls are TRBV6-1 and TRBJ2-7; D is perhaps TRBD1 (5 bases). The CDR3 loop spans 12 amino acids. Germline V lookup: CDR1 MNHNS, CDR2 SASEGT.

This rearrangement joins TRBV6-5 to TRBJ1-6; 9 nucleotides line up with TRBD1. J lost 10 bases, V lost 6 bases, and 16 bases had no gene match. The CDR3 is 17 residues long. Germline CDR1 and CDR2: MNHEY and SVGAGI. This CDR3 reads CASSSNLFPGQGSPLHF. The DNA of the CDR3 is TGTGCCAGCAGCTCCAACCTTTTTCCGGGACAGGGATCACCCCTCCACTTT.

On this clonotype: Germline is not matched at one junction end, which may reflect a read error. The genes are TRBV4-3 and TRBJ1-2; D is perhaps TRBD1 (5 bases). The CDR3 is made up of 16 amino acids. Germline V lookup: CDR1 LGHNA, CDR2 YSLEER. The CDR3 sequence is CASSHEGEGSPSGCTF. In nucleotides, the CDR3 is TGCGCCAGCAGCCACGAAGGGGAGGGGTCTCCCAGTGGCTGCACCTTC.

The genes are TRBV11-2 and TRBJ2-5; maybe TRBD1 (6 bases). Trimming cost V 6 bases and J 5 bases, with 19 bases left between them. CDR1 is SGHAT, CDR2 FQNNGV, per germline. The CDR3 extends over 15 amino acids. CDR3 DNA: TGTGCCAGCAGACTTGGCAGGGGTTCAGGCGAGACCCAGTACTTC. Translation: CASRLGRGSGETQYF.

Concerning this clonotype: With a much larger clone just one base away, this may be a read error. This chain joins TRBV6-6 and TRBJ1-2; 9 bases fit TRBD1. The CDR3 consists of 13 residues. CDR1 and CDR2 from the germline V gene are MNHNY and SVGAGI (reference sequence). Trimming took 6 bases from V and 8 from J; bases not matched to a gene: 7. CDR3 DNA sequence: TGTGCCAGCAGAACCAGGACAGGGGCCGGCTACACCTTC. This gives the protein CASRTRTGAGYTF.

This clonotype was picked up a small number of times. This may arise from a read error, as a much more abundant clone is one base away. Since the CDR3 does not end with the conserved phenylalanine or tryptophan, this likely comes from a read error. V usage is TRBV29-1 and J usage is TRBJ2-1, with TRBD1 as a possible D gene (6 bases). V was shortened by 5 bases and J by 6 bases, with 14 bases between the two germline ends. The CDR3 sequence is 13 residues long. Germline CDR1 and CDR2: SQVTM and ANQGSEA. CDR3 protein: CSVSWGRGNEQFL. CDR3 bases: TGCAGCGTTTCGTGGGGGCGTGGCAATGAGCAGTTCCTC.

Turning to this clonotype: The CDR3 does not close with the conserved phenylalanine or tryptophan, likely indicating a read error. The chain joins TRBV29-1 to TRBJ2-7, with 8 bases identical to TRBD2. Germline-derived CDR1 and CDR2 are SQVTM and ANQGSEA. V was clipped by 7 bases and J by 3 bases; unmatched bases: 8. The CDR3 has 13 residues. This CDR3 is CSATSGSRYEQYC. In nucleotides, the CDR3 is TGCAGCGCCACCAGCGGGAGCCGCTACGAGCAGTACTGC.

The chain combines TRBV10-3 with TRBJ2-2, with 8 bases aligning to TRBD2. V lost 7 bases to trimming and J lost 8 bases; unmatched junction nucleotides: 18. Germline V gene lookup returns CDR1 ENHRY and CDR2 SYGVKD. This CDR3 is 17 amino acids long. DNA for the CDR3: TGTGCCATCAACCAACCAGCGGGAGAGGATGGAACAGGGGAGCTGTTTTTT. As protein: CAINQPAGEDGTGELFF.

This clonotype has a count of ten or more. The rearrangement joins TRBV12-3 or TRBV12-4 to TRBJ2-5, with a tentative D call TRBD2 (6 bases). The CDR3 contains 14 residues. The germline V and J ends were trimmed by 6 bases and 3 bases, with 14 bases remaining between them. The DNA of the CDR3 is TGTGCCAGCAGGGAGCGGGCGGAAAAAGAGACCCAGTACTTC. Protein sequence: CASRERAEKETQYF.

This clonotype appeared many times. CDR3 sequence (DNA): TGCGCCAGCAGCCAAGTAAAGGGTAGTGAAAAACTGTTTTTT. It codes for CASSQVKGSEKLFF. The rearrangement joins TRBV4-3 to TRBJ1-4; D unresolved. Trimming removed 1 base at V and 7 bases at J, with 10 bases between. The CDR3 is 14 amino acids. Looked up from germline, CDR1 is LGHNA and CDR2 is YSLEER.

Concerning this clonotype itself: A junction end diverges from the germline sequence, so it may reflect a read error. The chain is built from TRBV14 and TRBJ2-5, with D tentatively TRBD2 (6 bases). The CDR3 runs to 15 residues. Germline V gene lookup returns CDR1 SGHDN and CDR2 FVKESK. The DNA of the CDR3 is TGTGCCAGCAGCCAAATCCTATGGGGGGAAGAGACCCAGCACTTC. Its translation is CASSQILWGEETQHF.

V usage is TRBV11-2 and J usage is TRBJ2-7; maybe TRBD2 (5 bases). The germline gives CDR1 SGHAT, CDR2 FQNNGV. The CDR3 contains 15 residues. Trimming cost V 3 bases and J 3 bases, with 15 bases left between them. The CDR3 DNA reads TGTGCCAGCAGCTTTCTAGCCGTAGGCTTCTACGAGCAGTACTTC. Encoded protein: CASSFLAVGFYEQYF.

On this clonotype: This may arise from a read error, as a much more abundant clone is one base away. The J gene is TRBJ1-1, the V gene TRBV12-3 or TRBV12-4, with TRBD1 matching 9 bases. CDR3 length: 12 residues. In nucleotides, the CDR3 is TGTGCCAGCAGGGGACAGGGCACTGAAGCTTTATTT. Its protein product is CASRGQGTEALF.